This T cell receptor beta chain was profiled in a study of shared clonotypes between healthy human individuals. Overall study findings and caveats: Clonotypes that were shared across a few donors made up around 5% of naive CD4 clonotypes.

Turning to this clone: What it recognizes is unknown.

V was clipped by 6 bases and J by 6 bases, with 18 bases between them. The CDR3 totals 14 residues. The germline CDR1 and CDR2 sequences are MDHEN and SYDVKM. The split of CD4+ cells yielded CD45RA+ naive and CD45RA-negative memory subsets. Profiled with immunoSEQ multiplex PCR; TCRdb holds only in-frame clones, not every one. The table lists roughly 500,000 clones, roughly 95% of them singletons. The sample consisted of naive CD4+ T cells sorted from blood. Subset given: CD45RA+ positively selected. The receptor was isolated from a woman younger than 45 in good health. This chain connects TRBV28 to TRBJ2-7, with D possibly TRBD2 on 5 matching bases. Here the CDR3 reads CASRPSGKKIEQYF. The DNA for the CDR3 is TGTGCCAGCAGGCCCTCGGGGAAGAAAATCGAGCAGTACTTC. The variable domain in full, completed from reference TRBV28 and TRBJ2-7, reads DVKVTQSSRYLVKRTGEKVFLECVQDMDHENMFWYRQDPGLGLRLIYFSYDVKMKEKGDIPEGYSVSREKKERFSLILESASTNQTSMYLCASRPSGKKIEQYFGPGTRLTVT.